The clone carrying this TCR beta chain was counted between two and nine times. Antigen specificity is unknown. This sample was taken from a study of T-cell memory formation after mild COVID-19. The wider study: Most TCR clusters belonged to a single donor.

TCRdb itself ran the 5' RACE reads through MiXCR, one entry per CDR3 protein. The table shows nearly 250,000 distinct CDR3 sequences, with 15% occurring only once. Whole-study results and caveats: Clones that contracted from day 15 to 85 had balanced CD4/CD8; later expanders were CD4+ biased.

V lost 6 bases and J 2 bases, leaving 5 bases between the germline ends. Germline V gene lookup returns CDR1 GTSNPN and CDR2 SVGIG (reference sequence). The CDR3 runs 11 residues. The sample taken for sequencing was PBMCs or a T cell subset sorted from them (not recorded which). This TCR derives from an adult woman who had mild COVID-19 (a few samples of this study predate the infection). Cell type and time point are not known. V usage is TRBV30 and J usage is TRBJ2-1; the D is unclear. The chain's CDR3 is CACAPYNEQFF. The DNA of the CDR3 is TGTGCCTGCGCCCCCTACAATGAGCAGTTCTTC. Supplemented by reference TRBV30 and TRBJ2-1, the full variable domain reads SQTIHQWPATLVQPVGSPLSLECTVEGTSNPNLYWYRQAAGRGLQLLFYSVGIGQISSEVPQNLSASRPQDRQFILSSKKLLLSDSGFYLCACAPYNEQFFGPGTRLTVL.